These T cell receptor beta chains were read from a single sample in a study of blood T cells in healthy people across ages. TCRdb re-analysed the 5' RACE reads in MiXCR, keeping a single row per CDR3 protein. The sample holds about 1,800,000 distinct CDR3 sequences, roughly 27% seen once. Specimen: blood. Every receptor here comes from a woman in her twenties or thirties in good health. Both conserved end residues are part of each CDR3. The order of the fields is V gene, clone size, J gene, D gene, CDR3 protein, CDR3 DNA. D genes are given only for firm matches. The size of a clone is reported for some rows only, either as once, few or many, or as a class for expanded clones.

TRBV7-2	.	TRBJ2-5	.	CASSLVYGRGETQYF	TGTGCCAGCAGCTTAGTGTACGGGAGAGGGGAGACCCAGTACTTC
TRBV28	.	TRBJ2-4	TRBD1	CASSLNRQGLAKNIQYF	TGTGCCAGCAGTTTAAATAGACAGGGGCTAGCCAAAAACATTCAGTACTTC
TRBV5-1	many	TRBJ2-6	TRBD1	CASNTRPTGVAGANVLTF	TGCGCCAGCAACACACGACCGACAGGGGTGGCAGGGGCCAACGTCCTGACTTTC
TRBV7-2	.	TRBJ1-1	TRBD1	CASSLTGDSLVAFF	TGTGCCAGCAGCTTGACAGGGGATTCCTTGGTAGCTTTCTTT
TRBV7-7	.	TRBJ2-7	.	CASSSGLSSYNEQYF	TGTGCCAGCAGTTCGGGCCTTAGCTCCTACAATGAGCAGTACTTC
TRBV12-3/TRBV12-4	few	TRBJ2-1	TRBD1	CASSRRQGRVNEQFF	TGTGCCAGCAGCCGAAGACAGGGGAGAGTCAATGAGCAGTTCTTC
TRBV5-1	.	TRBJ2-1	.	CASGLAPAGSYNEQFF	TGCGCCAGCGGCTTGGCACCAGCGGGCTCCTACAATGAGCAGTTCTTC
TRBV20-1	.	TRBJ2-1	TRBD2	CSARDMASGGTYNEQFF	TGCAGTGCTAGAGATATGGCTAGCGGGGGCACCTACAATGAGCAGTTCTTC
TRBV7-2	.	TRBJ2-5	.	CASSEGPRGETQYF	TGTGCCAGCAGCGAAGGGCCCCGGGGAGAGACCCAGTACTTC
TRBV20-1	.	TRBJ2-2	TRBD1	CSARDQGQPLTGELFF	TGCAGTGCTAGAGACCAGGGACAGCCCTTGACCGGGGAGCTGTTTTTT
TRBV9	few	TRBJ2-1	.	CASSVGGGRDNEQFF	TGTGCCAGCAGCGTAGGTGGGGGGCGAGACAATGAGCAGTTCTTC
TRBV9	.	TRBJ1-2	.	CASSVDRCYGYTF	TGTGCCAGCAGCGTAGATCGTTGCTATGGCTACACCTTC
TRBV5-5	.	TRBJ2-2	.	CASRGTNRNTGELFF	TGTGCCAGCAGAGGGACAAACAGGAACACCGGGGAGCTGTTTTTT
TRBV6-4	.	TRBJ2-1	TRBD2	CASKKRTGTSGDNEQFF	TGTGCCAGTAAGAAAAGAACCGGGACTAGCGGGGACAATGAGCAGTTCTTC
TRBV29-1	.	TRBJ1-2	.	CSVEGRGDGYGYTF	TGCAGCGTTGAGGGCCGGGGGGATGGCTATGGCTACACCTTC
TRBV12-3/TRBV12-4	.	TRBJ2-5	.	CASSPLGVGAETQYF	TGTGCCAGCAGTCCCCTGGGAGTGGGAGCAGAGACCCAGTACTTC
TRBV5-1	few	TRBJ1-6	.	CASSLGSEDISPLHF	TGCGCCAGCAGCTTGGGTTCGGAGGACATTTCACCCCTCCACTTT
TRBV7-2	few	TRBJ2-7	.	CASSLAIPYVGEQYF	TGTGCCAGCAGCTTAGCGATTCCCTACGTGGGGGAGCAGTACTTC
TRBV2	many	TRBJ2-1	TRBD2	CASGTSMDEQFF	TGTGCCAGTGGGACTAGCATGGATGAGCAGTTCTTC
TRBV6-2/TRBV6-3	.	TRBJ1-2	.	CATHLSGSEGLGGYTF	TGTGCCACCCACCTCTCGGGTTCTGAGGGGCTAGGCGGCTACACCTTC
TRBV5-6	.	TRBJ2-3	.	CASSPRWDITSTDMQYF	TGTGCCAGCAGCCCCAGATGGGACATTACTAGCACAGATATGCAGTATTTT
TRBV27	few	TRBJ1-5	.	CASSTLGGGVQPQHF	TGTGCCAGCAGTACCCTTGGGGGGGGAGTGCAGCCCCAGCATTTT
TRBV7-2	.	TRBJ2-1	TRBD2	CASSLLTSLGLGDEQFF	TGTGCCAGCAGCTTATTGACTAGCTTGGGGCTCGGGGATGAGCAGTTCTTC
TRBV10-2	few	TRBJ2-7	TRBD1	CASDRNRGGYEQYF	TGCGCCAGCGACCGAAACAGGGGTGGCTACGAGCAGTACTTC
TRBV29-1	many	TRBJ1-2	.	CSVDRVYYGYTF	TGCAGCGTTGACAGGGTTTACTATGGCTACACCTTC
TRBV4-2	few	TRBJ2-3	.	CASSQERLASTDTQYF	TGTGCCAGCAGCCAAGAAAGGCTAGCTAGCACAGATACGCAGTATTTT
TRBV24-1	.	TRBJ2-3	.	CATSTSTDTQYF	TGTGCCACCAGTACAAGCACAGATACGCAGTATTTT
TRBV5-1	.	TRBJ2-5	TRBD2	CASSLETSGVETQYF	TGCGCCAGCAGCTTGGAAACTAGCGGGGTAGAGACCCAGTACTTC
TRBV7-2	few	TRBJ1-1	TRBD1	CASSWRQGDTEAFF	TGTGCCAGCAGCTGGAGACAGGGGGACACTGAAGCTTTCTTT
TRBV4-2	many	TRBJ2-3	.	CASSQTRDTQYF	TGTGCCAGCAGCCAGACCAGGGATACGCAGTATTTT
TRBV3-1	.	TRBJ2-7	.	CASSQLGKGYEQYF	TGTGCCAGCAGCCAACTCGGGAAAGGCTACGAGCAGTACTTC
TRBV7-2	few	TRBJ2-7	.	CTSSLGQWGYEQYF	TGTACCAGCAGCTTAGGGCAGTGGGGATACGAGCAGTACTTC
TRBV6-5	.	TRBJ1-1	.	CASSSNMWGIEAFF	TGTGCCAGCAGTTCCAACATGTGGGGAATTGAAGCTTTCTTT
TRBV7-2	.	TRBJ2-2	TRBD2	CASRAVGLGHYGELFF	TGTGCCAGCCGGGCGGTGGGACTAGGTCATTACGGGGAGCTGTTTTTT
TRBV6-1	.	TRBJ1-1	.	CASSPPPSNTEAFF	TGTGCCAGCAGTCCCCCACCCTCGAACACTGAAGCTTTCTTT
TRBV20-1	many	TRBJ2-7	.	CSARVGVTSYEQYF	TGCAGTGCTAGAGTGGGCGTGACCTCCTACGAGCAGTACTTC
TRBV11-3	.	TRBJ2-1	TRBD2	CASSLRLAGGPTEQFF	TGTGCCAGCAGCCTCCGACTAGCGGGAGGGCCTACTGAGCAGTTCTTC
TRBV6-2/TRBV6-3	few	TRBJ2-5	TRBD1	CASSYLRDRDLKGETQYF	TGTGCCAGCAGTTACCTAAGGGACAGGGATTTAAAAGGAGAGACCCAGTACTTC
TRBV10-3	many	TRBJ2-5	.	CAISGSQETQYF	TGTGCCATCAGTGGATCTCAAGAGACCCAGTACTTC
TRBV7-2	.	TRBJ2-7	.	CASSPSWRYEQYF	TGTGCCAGCAGCCCGAGTTGGCGATACGAGCAGTACTTC
TRBV7-3	many	TRBJ2-3	.	CASSLTTRTDTQYF	TGTGCCAGCAGCTTAACCACTAGGACAGATACGCAGTATTTT
TRBV29-1	few	TRBJ1-1	.	CSVEPRGFEAFF	TGCAGCGTTGAACCGCGGGGGTTTGAAGCTTTCTTT
TRBV7-2	many	TRBJ2-1	.	CASSLVPGGNEQFF	TGTGCCAGCAGCTTAGTCCCCGGCGGAAATGAGCAGTTCTTC
TRBV9	few	TRBJ2-3	TRBD2	CASSPLAGDTDTQYF	TGTGCCAGCAGCCCACTAGCGGGAGATACAGATACGCAGTATTTT
TRBV12-3/TRBV12-4	.	TRBJ2-7	.	CASSSGKRYEQYF	TGTGCCAGCAGTTCCGGTAAGCGGTACGAGCAGTACTTC
TRBV29-1	.	TRBJ2-7	TRBD2	CSVEHLADSYNEQYF	TGCAGCGTTGAGCATCTAGCGGACTCCTACAATGAGCAGTACTTC
TRBV20-1	.	TRBJ2-7	.	CSARRAPLSYEQYF	TGCAGTGCCAGACGGGCCCCCCTCTCCTACGAGCAGTACTTC
TRBV20-1	.	TRBJ2-3	.	CSAPWTGKGDTQYF	TGCAGTGCTCCGTGGACGGGAAAGGGAGATACGCAGTATTTT
TRBV12-3/TRBV12-4	few	TRBJ2-5	.	CASSFGAGVPETQYF	TGTGCCAGCAGTTTTGGGGCAGGGGTGCCAGAGACCCAGTACTTC
TRBV20-1	many	TRBJ2-7	.	CSASGDAYEQYF	TGCAGTGCTAGCGGGGACGCCTACGAGCAGTACTTC